The TCR beta chain described here comes from a study of T cells in Graves' hyperthyroidism and ophthalmopathy. Study-wide findings and caveats: Among clonotypes expanded in thyroid above 0.001, most were also found in blood. The model foresaw ophthalmopathy a median roughly 6 months prior to onset.

TCR beta CDR3 region amplification was performed from RNA transcripts. The primer set for the first-round RT-PCR of the TCR CDR3 was HTBI. TCRdb re-derived calls from the multiplex PCR reads in MiXCR, one entry per CDR3 protein. This table holds hundreds of thousands of distinct CDR3 sequences, roughly an eighth found once. Uncontrolled infection, other autoimmune disease, pregnancy or lactation barred patients from enrollment. The CDR3 consists of 11 residues. V lost 3 bases and J 10 bases, leaving 10 bases between the germline ends. CDR1 and CDR2 (germline): DFQATT, SNEGSKA (reference sequence). This clonotype appeared many times. The antigen is not known.

Sequenced input: blood. This sequence was found in a woman aged 40 to 50 with Graves' ophthalmopathy. The chain recombines TRBV20-1 with TRBJ2-1; D not resolved. The CDR3 region has the DNA TGCAGTGCTAGTCCCACTCGAGAGCAGTTCTTC. Translating gives CSASPTREQFF.